The following is a T cell receptor (beta chain) sequence with its context. V lost 4 bases and J 5 bases, leaving 12 bases between the germline ends. Germline V gives CDR1 SGHDT, CDR2 YYEEEE. CDR3 length equals 13 residues. The data originate from a study of control samples from healthy donors and cancer patients. Measured with immunoSEQ multiplex PCR; TCRdb has only the in-frame clones, and not every one. The data contain hundreds of thousands of clones, 90% of them singletons. The receptor's source is a man in his forties with head and neck cancer. The material sequenced was PBMCs. The chain couples TRBV5-6 to TRBJ2-5; D is unresolved. The CDR3 is CASSPSLGETQYF. CDR3 nucleotides: TGTGCCAGCAGCCCCTCCCTTGGGGAGACCCAGTACTTC.